The rows below give T cell receptor beta chains drawn from one sample of a study of blood T cells in healthy people across ages. TCRdb re-called the 5' RACE reads with MiXCR, one entry per CDR3 protein. The repertoire consists of 1.5 million to 2 million distinct CDR3 sequences, with around half occurring once and the leading ten covering approximately 2%. The sequenced material came from blood. The receptors shown here come from a woman aged 40-49 years in good health. Both conserved end residues are part of each CDR3. The D gene is left open where the match is weak. Size tells how often a clone was seen (once, few, many) or the class of an expanded clone, and some rows leave it out.

D gene | clone size | J gene | V gene | CDR3 DNA | CDR3 protein
NA | NA | TRBJ2-4 | TRBV12-3/TRBV12-4 | TGTGCCAGCAGCCCGGGACGGGCGTGGGACATTCAGTACTTC | CASSPGRAWDIQYF
NA | few | TRBJ2-5 | TRBV7-2 | TGTGCCAGCAGCCGAAGGACAGCCGAAGAGACCCAGTACTTC | CASSRRTAEETQYF
TRBD1 | NA | TRBJ2-1 | TRBV24-1 | TGTGCCACCAGTGACCAGGGGGCCGAATTTGACAATGAGCAGTTCTTC | CATSDQGAEFDNEQFF
TRBD1 | NA | TRBJ2-1 | TRBV6-5 | TGTGCCAGCAGATATCCGGGACAGAGGGGCAATGAGCAGTTCTTC | CASRYPGQRGNEQFF
TRBD1 | few | TRBJ2-7 | TRBV6-2/TRBV6-3 | TGTGCCAGCAGCTCTCCCCGGACAGGGGAGGGCGAGCAGTACTTC | CASSSPRTGEGEQYF
NA | few | TRBJ2-7 | TRBV27 | TGTGCCAGCAGCGGTTTAGAAGGACCTACCTACGAGCAGTACTTC | CASSGLEGPTYEQYF
NA | NA | TRBJ2-5 | TRBV28 | TGTGCCAGCAGTTTATGGGACACGGGAGAGACCCAGTACTTC | CASSLWDTGETQYF
TRBD2 | NA | TRBJ2-1 | TRBV12-3/TRBV12-4 | TGTGCCAGCAGTGATCGTAGCGGGGGGAGCTCCTACAATGAGCAGTTCTTC | CASSDRSGGSSYNEQFF
NA | NA | TRBJ2-5 | TRBV6-2/TRBV6-3 | TGTGCCAGCCTAGGACGGGGGTACCAAGAGACCCAGTACTTC | CASLGRGYQETQYF
TRBD2 | NA | TRBJ2-7 | TRBV11-2 | TGTGCCAGCAGCCATAGTCGGGGACTAACCGACTCCTACGAGCAGTACTTC | CASSHSRGLTDSYEQYF
NA | NA | TRBJ1-6 | TRBV27 | TGTGCCAGCAGTTATTGGGGGTTACGAGGAGGGAATTCACCCCTCCACTTT | CASSYWGLRGGNSPLHF
TRBD2 | few | TRBJ2-1 | TRBV9 | TGTGCCAGCAGCGTAGGGGGACTAGTCGCTGAGCAGTTCTTC | CASSVGGLVAEQFF
NA | NA | TRBJ2-5 | TRBV20-1 | TGCAGTGCTAGAGACTCGGGACCGTACCAAGAGACCCAGTACTTC | CSARDSGPYQETQYF
NA | NA | TRBJ2-1 | TRBV15 | TGTGCCACCAGCAGAGCATTGGGGACCCCCTACAATGAGCAGTTCTTC | CATSRALGTPYNEQFF
NA | NA | TRBJ2-1 | TRBV9 | TGTGCCAGCAGCGCAACGATGGACAGTGGGGAGCAGTTCTTC | CASSATMDSGEQFF
NA | NA | TRBJ2-7 | TRBV7-9 | TGTGCCAGCAGTTTTGCTCAGGGTCCCTACGAGCAGTACTTC | CASSFAQGPYEQYF
NA | NA | TRBJ2-1 | TRBV28 | TGTGCCAGCAGGTTTCCCAGGTGGGAGCAGTTCTTC | CASRFPRWEQFF
NA | once | TRBJ2-7 | TRBV11-2 | TGTGCCAGCAGCTTAGAAAGGTCAGGGGACGAGCAGTACTTC | CASSLERSGDEQYF
TRBD1 | NA | TRBJ2-1 | TRBV6-2/TRBV6-3 | TGTGCCAGCAGACCTAGACAGGGTGTTTCCTCGTACAATGAGCAGTTCTTC | CASRPRQGVSSYNEQFF
NA | once | TRBJ1-6 | TRBV21-1 | TGTGCCAGTCAGGGGCGTTTCGGTTCACCCCTCCACTTT | CASQGRFGSPLHF
TRBD2 | few | TRBJ2-1 | TRBV20-1 | TGCAGTGCTACGTCTCCTGGGGGGGCCTACAATGAGCAGTTCTTC | CSATSPGGAYNEQFF
TRBD2 | NA | TRBJ2-7 | TRBV13 | TGTGCCAGCAGCCCACTAGCGGGGGGACGAAGGAGTGAGCAGTACTTC | CASSPLAGGRRSEQYF
TRBD2 | NA | TRBJ2-1 | TRBV6-5 | TGTGCCAGCATCAACGGGGGGTCCAATGAGCAGTTCTTC | CASINGGSNEQFF
TRBD2 | many | TRBJ2-1 | TRBV7-2 | TGTGCCAGCAGCTTAGCTAGCGGGGGGGCCTACAATGAGCAGTTCTTC | CASSLASGGAYNEQFF
TRBD2 | few | TRBJ2-5 | TRBV20-1 | TGCAGTGCTAAGGACTTACTAGCGGGGGCCTCAGAGACCCAGTACTTC | CSAKDLLAGASETQYF
TRBD2 | NA | TRBJ2-3 | TRBV9 | TGTGCCAGCAACGGTGGGGCTGGGACTAGCGGGGCTAATACAGATACGCAGTATTTT | CASNGGAGTSGANTDTQYF
NA | NA | TRBJ2-5 | TRBV12-3/TRBV12-4 | TGTGCCAGCAGTTTGATGGGCGGCGGGACCCAGTACTTC | CASSLMGGGTQYF
NA | NA | TRBJ2-3 | TRBV20-1 | TGCAGTGCTAGAGATAGGGGAATAGGTCCAGATACGCAGTATTTT | CSARDRGIGPDTQYF
NA | NA | TRBJ2-5 | TRBV7-8 | TGTGCCAGCAGACTTACAGGCAGAAAAGAGACCCAGTACTTC | CASRLTGRKETQYF
TRBD2 | few | TRBJ2-3 | TRBV28 | TGTGCCAGCATCACCTCCCCCGGCGGGGGGAGCACAGATACGCAGTATTTT | CASITSPGGGSTDTQYF
TRBD1 | NA | TRBJ1-2 | TRBV5-6 | TGTGCCAGCAGCTCAAGGCCGGGACAGGGTGTCCATGGCTACACCTTC | CASSSRPGQGVHGYTF
TRBD1 | once | TRBJ2-1 | TRBV19 | TGTGCCAGTAGTACACAGGGGTCGGTTAATGAGCAGTTCTTC | CASSTQGSVNEQFF
TRBD2 | NA | TRBJ2-5 | TRBV7-9 | TGTGCCAGCAGCTTAGTCGTGGCGGGGGAGCAGGAGACCCAGTACTTC | CASSLVVAGEQETQYF
NA | few | TRBJ2-7 | TRBV29-1 | TGCAGCGTTGATATGTCTGACGGAACCTACGAGCAGTACTTC | CSVDMSDGTYEQYF
TRBD1 | few | TRBJ2-7 | TRBV12-3/TRBV12-4 | TGTGCCAGCAGTTTGCCGGGACAGGTTGTCCACGAGCAGTACTTC | CASSLPGQVVHEQYF
NA | NA | TRBJ1-2 | TRBV29-1 | TGCAGCGTCCCCAGGACAGTTTATGGCTACACCTTC | CSVPRTVYGYTF
TRBD2 | few | TRBJ2-1 | TRBV28 | TGTGCCAGCAGGTCTACTAGCGGACCTGCGGCTGAGCAGTTCTTC | CASRSTSGPAAEQFF
NA | NA | TRBJ2-7 | TRBV20-1 | TGCAGTGCCAGGGACTCTACGGCCTACGAGCAGTACTTC | CSARDSTAYEQYF
NA | NA | TRBJ2-7 | TRBV20-1 | TGCAGTGCTAGGGGGGTGGGGGGCTATCCCTACGAGCAGTACTTC | CSARGVGGYPYEQYF
NA | few | TRBJ2-7 | TRBV7-2 | TGTGCCAGCAGCCCAGTGACGACAGTCACATCCTACGAGCAGTACTTC | CASSPVTTVTSYEQYF
TRBD2 | NA | TRBJ2-1 | TRBV7-2 | TGTGCCAGCAGCTTCGCCGGGACTAGCGCTGTCAGTGAGCAGTTCTTC | CASSFAGTSAVSEQFF
NA | NA | TRBJ2-5 | TRBV12-3/TRBV12-4 | TGTGCCAGCAGTTATTGGGGCGGGGTTCAAGAGACCCAGTACTTC | CASSYWGGVQETQYF
TRBD1 | NA | TRBJ1-5 | TRBV10-3 | TGTGCCATCAGTGATGGGGGACAGATCAGCCCCCAGCATTTT | CAISDGGQISPQHF
TRBD1 | NA | TRBJ2-1 | TRBV7-2 | TGTGCCAGCAGCTTCGACAGGGGTGAGCAGTTCTTC | CASSFDRGEQFF
NA | NA | TRBJ1-2 | TRBV7-9 | TGTGCCAGCAGCTTAGGGGCCAGGGACGGCTACACTTTC | CASSLGARDGYTF
NA | NA | TRBJ1-6 | TRBV20-1 | TGCAGTGCCCCAGGGGAGACAACGTATTCACCCCTCCACTTT | CSAPGETTYSPLHF
TRBD2 | NA | TRBJ2-1 | TRBV7-2 | TGTGCCTGCAGCCGAACTAGCGGGCCACGGAATGAGCAGTTCTTC | CACSRTSGPRNEQFF
NA | few | TRBJ2-1 | TRBV5-1 | TGCGCCAGCAGCTTGGGACCGGCCCATGAGCAGTTCTTC | CASSLGPAHEQFF